The source of this T cell receptor beta chain is a study of blood T cells in healthy people across ages. Study context: Roughly one uniquely barcoded beta molecule per two T cells was captured.

PCR was performed a second time for roughly 7 to 11 cycles using a sample-barcoded 5' primer and a J-beta primer mix. TCRdb recomputed calls from the 5' RACE reads with MiXCR, one row per CDR3 protein. This table holds 1,800,000 or so distinct CDR3 sequences, around 40% found once. Study results and limitations: The unknown donor CMV status may have confounded expanded clonotype changes.

Concerning this clonotype itself: Its antigen remains unidentified.

CDR1 is SGHDN, CDR2 FVKESK, per germline. V was shortened by 4 bases and J by 8 bases, with 15 bases between the two germline ends. The CDR3 runs to 14 residues. The sample was blood. The gene calls are TRBV14 and TRBJ2-1; D possibly uses TRBD1 or TRBD2 (7 bases each). The TCR comes from a human donor in good health. The CDR3 nucleotides are TGTGCCAGCAGCCCCCGTGCAGGGGGGGATGAGCAGTTCTTC. Translated: CASSPRAGGDEQFF.